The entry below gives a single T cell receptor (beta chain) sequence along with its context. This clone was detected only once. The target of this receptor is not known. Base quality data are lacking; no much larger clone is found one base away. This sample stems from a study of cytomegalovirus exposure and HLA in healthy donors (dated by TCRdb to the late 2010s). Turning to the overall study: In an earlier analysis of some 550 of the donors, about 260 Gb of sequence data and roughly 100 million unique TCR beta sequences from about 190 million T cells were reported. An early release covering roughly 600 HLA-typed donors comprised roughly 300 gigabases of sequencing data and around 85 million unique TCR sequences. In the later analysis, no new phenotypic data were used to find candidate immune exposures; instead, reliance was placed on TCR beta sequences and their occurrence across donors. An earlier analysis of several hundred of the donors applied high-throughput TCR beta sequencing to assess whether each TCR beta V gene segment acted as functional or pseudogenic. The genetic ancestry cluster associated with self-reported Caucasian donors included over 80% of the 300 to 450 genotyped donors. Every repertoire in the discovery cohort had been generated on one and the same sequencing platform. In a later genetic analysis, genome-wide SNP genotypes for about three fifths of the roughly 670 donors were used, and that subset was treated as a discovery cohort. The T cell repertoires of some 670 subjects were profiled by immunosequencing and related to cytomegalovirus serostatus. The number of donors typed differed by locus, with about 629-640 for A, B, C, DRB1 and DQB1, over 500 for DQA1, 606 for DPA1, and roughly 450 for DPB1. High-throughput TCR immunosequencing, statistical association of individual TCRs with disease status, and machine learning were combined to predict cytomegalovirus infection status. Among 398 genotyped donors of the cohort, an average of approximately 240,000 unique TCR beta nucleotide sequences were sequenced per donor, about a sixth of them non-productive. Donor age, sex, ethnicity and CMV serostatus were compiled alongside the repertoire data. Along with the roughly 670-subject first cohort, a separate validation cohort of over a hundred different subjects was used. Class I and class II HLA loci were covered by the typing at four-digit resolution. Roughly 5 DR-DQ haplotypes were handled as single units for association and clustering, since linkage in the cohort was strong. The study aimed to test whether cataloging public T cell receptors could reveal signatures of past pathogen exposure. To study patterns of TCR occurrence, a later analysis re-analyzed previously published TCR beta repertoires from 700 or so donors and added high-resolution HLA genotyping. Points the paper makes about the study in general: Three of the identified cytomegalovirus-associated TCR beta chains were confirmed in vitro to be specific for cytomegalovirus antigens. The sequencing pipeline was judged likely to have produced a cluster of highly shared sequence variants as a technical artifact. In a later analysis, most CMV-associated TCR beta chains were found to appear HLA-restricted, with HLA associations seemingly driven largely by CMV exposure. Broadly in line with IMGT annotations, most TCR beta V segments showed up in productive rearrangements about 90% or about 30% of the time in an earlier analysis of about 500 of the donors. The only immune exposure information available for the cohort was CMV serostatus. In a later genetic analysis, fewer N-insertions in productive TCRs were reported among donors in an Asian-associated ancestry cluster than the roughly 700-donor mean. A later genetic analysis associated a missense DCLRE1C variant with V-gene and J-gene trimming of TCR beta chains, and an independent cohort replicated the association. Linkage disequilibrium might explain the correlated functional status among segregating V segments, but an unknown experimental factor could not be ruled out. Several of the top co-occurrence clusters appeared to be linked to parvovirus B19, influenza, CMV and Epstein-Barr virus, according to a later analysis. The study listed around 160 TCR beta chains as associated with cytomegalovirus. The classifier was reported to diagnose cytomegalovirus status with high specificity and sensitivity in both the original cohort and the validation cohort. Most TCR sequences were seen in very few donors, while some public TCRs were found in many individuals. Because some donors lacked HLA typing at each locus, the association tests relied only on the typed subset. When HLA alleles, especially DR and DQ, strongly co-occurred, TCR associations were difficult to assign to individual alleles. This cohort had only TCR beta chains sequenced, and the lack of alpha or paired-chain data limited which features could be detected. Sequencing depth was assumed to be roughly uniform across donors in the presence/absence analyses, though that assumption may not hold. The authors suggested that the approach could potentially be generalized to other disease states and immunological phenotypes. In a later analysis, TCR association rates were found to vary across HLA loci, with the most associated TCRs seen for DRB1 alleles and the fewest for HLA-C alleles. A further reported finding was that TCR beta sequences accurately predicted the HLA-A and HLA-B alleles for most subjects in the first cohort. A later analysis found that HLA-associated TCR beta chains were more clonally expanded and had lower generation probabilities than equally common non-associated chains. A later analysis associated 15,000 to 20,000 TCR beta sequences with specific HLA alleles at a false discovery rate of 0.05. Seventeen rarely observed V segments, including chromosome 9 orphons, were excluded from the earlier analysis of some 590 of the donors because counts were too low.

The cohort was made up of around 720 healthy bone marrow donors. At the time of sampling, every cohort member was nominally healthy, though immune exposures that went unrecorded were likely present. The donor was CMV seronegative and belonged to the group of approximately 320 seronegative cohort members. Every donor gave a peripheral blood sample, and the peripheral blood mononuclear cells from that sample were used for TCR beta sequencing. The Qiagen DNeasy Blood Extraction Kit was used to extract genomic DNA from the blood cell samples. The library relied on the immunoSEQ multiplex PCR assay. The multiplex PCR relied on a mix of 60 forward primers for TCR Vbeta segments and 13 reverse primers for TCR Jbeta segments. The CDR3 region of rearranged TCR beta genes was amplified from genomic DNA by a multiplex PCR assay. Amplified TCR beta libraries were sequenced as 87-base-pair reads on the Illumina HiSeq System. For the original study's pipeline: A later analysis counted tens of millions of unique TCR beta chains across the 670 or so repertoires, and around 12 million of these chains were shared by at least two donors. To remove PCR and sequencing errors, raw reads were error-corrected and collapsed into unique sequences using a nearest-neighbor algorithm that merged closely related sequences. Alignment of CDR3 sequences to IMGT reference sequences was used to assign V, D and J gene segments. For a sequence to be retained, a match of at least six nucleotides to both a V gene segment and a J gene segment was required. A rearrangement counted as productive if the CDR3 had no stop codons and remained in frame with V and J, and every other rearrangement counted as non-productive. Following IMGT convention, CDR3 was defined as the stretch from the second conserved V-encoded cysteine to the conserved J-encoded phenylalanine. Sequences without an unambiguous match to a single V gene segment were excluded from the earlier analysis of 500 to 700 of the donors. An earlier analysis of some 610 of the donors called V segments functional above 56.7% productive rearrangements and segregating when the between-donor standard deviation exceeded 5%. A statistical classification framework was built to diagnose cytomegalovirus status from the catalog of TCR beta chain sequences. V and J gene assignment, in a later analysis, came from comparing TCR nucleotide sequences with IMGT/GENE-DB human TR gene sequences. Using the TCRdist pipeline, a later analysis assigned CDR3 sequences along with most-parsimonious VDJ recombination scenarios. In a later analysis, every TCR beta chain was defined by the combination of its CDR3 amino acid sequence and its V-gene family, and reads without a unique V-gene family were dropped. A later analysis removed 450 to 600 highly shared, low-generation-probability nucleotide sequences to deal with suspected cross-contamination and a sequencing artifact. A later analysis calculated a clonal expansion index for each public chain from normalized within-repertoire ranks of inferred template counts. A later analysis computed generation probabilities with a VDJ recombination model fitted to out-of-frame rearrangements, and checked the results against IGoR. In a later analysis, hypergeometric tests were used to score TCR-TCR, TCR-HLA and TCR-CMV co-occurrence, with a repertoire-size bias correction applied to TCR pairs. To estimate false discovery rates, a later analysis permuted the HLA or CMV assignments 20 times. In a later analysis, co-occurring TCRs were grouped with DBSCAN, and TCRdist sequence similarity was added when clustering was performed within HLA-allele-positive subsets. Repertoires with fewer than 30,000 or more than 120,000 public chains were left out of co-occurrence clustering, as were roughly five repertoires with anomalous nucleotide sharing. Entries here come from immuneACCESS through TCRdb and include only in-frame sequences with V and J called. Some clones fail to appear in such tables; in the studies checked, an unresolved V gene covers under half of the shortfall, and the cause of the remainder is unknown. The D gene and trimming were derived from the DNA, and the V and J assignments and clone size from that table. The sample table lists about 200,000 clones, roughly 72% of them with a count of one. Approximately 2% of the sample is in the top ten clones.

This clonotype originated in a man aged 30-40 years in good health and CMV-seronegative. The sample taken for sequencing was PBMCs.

For the CDR3, the sequence is CSVDQGVADTQYF. The DNA sequence is as follows: TGCAGCGTTGATCAGGGGGTGGCGGATACGCAGTATTTT. The chain employs TRBV29-1 and TRBJ2-3; a stretch of 7 junction bases matches TRBD1. Here V drops 3 bases and J drops 6 bases, and the junction holds 6 bases not matched to any gene. CDR1 and CDR2 are read off the germline V gene as SQVTM and ANQGSEA. From its cysteine to its phenylalanine, the CDR3 spans 13 amino acids. Only the CDR3 part of the read is kept: 39 bases, read in frame from the first base.